The rows below give T cell receptor beta chains drawn from one sample of a study of T cells in Graves' hyperthyroidism and ophthalmopathy. TCRdb analysed the multiplex PCR reads with MiXCR anew, one entry per CDR3 protein. The data contain 300,000 to 450,000 distinct CDR3 sequences, 15% to 19% of them singletons. Material for sequencing was blood. These receptors were collected from a young woman with Graves' hyperthyroidism that later progressed to Graves' ophthalmopathy. The CDR3 runs from the conserved cysteine through the conserved F or W. Each record gives: CDR3 protein, CDR3 DNA, D gene, V gene, J gene, clone size. The D gene is left open where the match is weak. Clone size is not always given. Where it is, it says once, few, many or a class for expanded clones.

CDR3 protein: CASSGSDFNTGELFF; CDR3 DNA: TGCGCCAGCAGCGGGTCGGATTTTAACACCGGGGAGCTGTTTTTT; D gene: .; V gene: TRBV5-1; J gene: TRBJ2-2; clone size: .
CDR3 protein: CASSQLAGGTYEQYF; CDR3 DNA: TGTGCCAGCAGCCAATTAGCGGGGGGGACCTACGAGCAGTACTTC; D gene: TRBD2; V gene: TRBV7-2; J gene: TRBJ2-7; clone size: many
CDR3 protein: CASSQGYTRTSGELFF; CDR3 DNA: TGTGCCAGCAGCCAAGGTTACACTAGGACCAGCGGGGAGCTGTTTTTT; D gene: .; V gene: TRBV3-1; J gene: TRBJ2-2; clone size: many
CDR3 protein: CASTRAEETQYF; CDR3 DNA: TGTGCCAGCACCCGTGCCGAAGAGACCCAGTACTTC; D gene: .; V gene: TRBV28; J gene: TRBJ2-5; clone size: many
CDR3 protein: CASSYGEPNEQFF; CDR3 DNA: TGTGCCAGCAGTTACGGTGAACCCAATGAGCAGTTCTTC; D gene: .; V gene: TRBV6-6; J gene: TRBJ2-1; clone size: many
CDR3 protein: CASRPVPGLEDEQFF; CDR3 DNA: TGTGCCAGCAGGCCAGTCCCGGGACTAGAGGATGAGCAGTTCTTC; D gene: TRBD2; V gene: TRBV27; J gene: TRBJ2-1; clone size: .
CDR3 protein: CASSLGGTGVSEQYF; CDR3 DNA: TGTGCCAGCAGTTTGGGCGGGACAGGGGTCTCCGAGCAGTACTTC; D gene: TRBD1; V gene: TRBV12-3/TRBV12-4; J gene: TRBJ2-7; clone size: .
CDR3 protein: CATQGDLNYGYTF; CDR3 DNA: TGTGCCACCCAAGGGGACCTAAACTATGGCTACACCTTC; D gene: .; V gene: TRBV18; J gene: TRBJ1-2; clone size: many
CDR3 protein: CASSGRNPGQGTYEQYF; CDR3 DNA: TGTGCCAGTAGTGGCAGAAACCCGGGACAGGGGACCTACGAGCAGTACTTC; D gene: TRBD1; V gene: TRBV19; J gene: TRBJ2-7; clone size: .
CDR3 protein: CASRGTPSYEQYFGPGTGNQPQHF; CDR3 DNA: .; D gene: .; V gene: TRBV28; J gene: TRBJ1-5; clone size: .
CDR3 protein: CASSSLTGGFRDEQFF; CDR3 DNA: TGTGCCAGCAGTTCCCTGACAGGGGGATTTAGGGATGAGCAGTTCTTC; D gene: TRBD1; V gene: TRBV28; J gene: TRBJ2-1; clone size: few
CDR3 protein: CASSQPSTDLYSYEQYF; CDR3 DNA: TGTGCCAGCAGCCAACCATCGACTGATCTCTACTCCTACGAGCAGTACTTC; D gene: .; V gene: TRBV3-1; J gene: TRBJ2-7; clone size: .